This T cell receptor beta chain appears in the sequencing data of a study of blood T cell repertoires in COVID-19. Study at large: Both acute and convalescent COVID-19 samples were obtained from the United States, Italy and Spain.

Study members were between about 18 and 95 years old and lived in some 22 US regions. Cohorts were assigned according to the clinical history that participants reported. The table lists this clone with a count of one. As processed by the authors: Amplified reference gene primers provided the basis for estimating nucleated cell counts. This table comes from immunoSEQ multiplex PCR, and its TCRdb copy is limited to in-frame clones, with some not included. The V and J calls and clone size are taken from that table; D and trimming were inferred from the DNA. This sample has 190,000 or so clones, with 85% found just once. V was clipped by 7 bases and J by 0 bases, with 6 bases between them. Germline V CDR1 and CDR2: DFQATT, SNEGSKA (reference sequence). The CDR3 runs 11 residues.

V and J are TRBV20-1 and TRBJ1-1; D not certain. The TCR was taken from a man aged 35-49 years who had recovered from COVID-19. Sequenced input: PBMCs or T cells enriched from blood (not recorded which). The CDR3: CSGPLNTEAFF. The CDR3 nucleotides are TGCAGTGGGCCACTGAACACTGAAGCTTTCTTT.